Here is one T cell receptor beta chain with its context. How the authors handled the data: From reference gene primer amplification, estimates of nucleated cell counts were derived. This table comes from immunoSEQ multiplex PCR, and its TCRdb copy is limited to in-frame clones, with some not included. V, J and clone size are those of that table, while D and trimming were read from the DNA. The top ten clones hold just over 7% of a sample with about 240,000 clones, roughly nine tenths of them seen once. This entry comes from a study of blood T cell repertoires in COVID-19. At the level of the study: Both acute and convalescent COVID-19 samples were obtained from the United States, Italy and Spain. Sources were T cells, B-cell-depleted T cells, or PBMCs; the material itself was cDNA or gDNA.

Sequencing used peripheral blood. The TCR originated in a man in his fifties or sixties who had recovered from COVID-19.

DNA of the CDR3: TGTGCCAGCTCACCTGAGGGGGCGCAGGGCTACACCTTC. Amino acids: CASSPEGAQGYTF. The genes are TRBV18 and TRBJ1-2, with 7 bases lining up with TRBD1. CDR1 and CDR2 from the germline V gene are KGHSH and LQKENI. Trimming removed 3 bases from V and 8 bases from J; junction bases left unmatched: 6. The CDR3 extends over 13 amino acids.